This record looks at one TCR beta chain sequence and its context. This sample is drawn from a study of patients and donors after allogeneic stem cell transplantation. From the RT-PCR reads, TCRdb called clonotypes with MiXCR, one entry per CDR3 protein. The table includes some 200,000 distinct CDR3 sequences, approximately 41% detected once. V shed 4 bases and J shed 2 bases, with 5 bases lying between them. The length of the CDR3 is 12 residues. Germline CDR1 DFQATT, CDR2 SNEGSKA (reference sequence). The sequenced sample was blood, either unsorted or a sorted T cell fraction (not recorded which). This TCR was recovered from a human donor who was either an allogeneic HSCT recipient or a stem cell or donor lymphocyte infusion donor (not recorded which). It is not recorded whose cells these are; they may come from a transplant donor. The chain has TRBV20-1 and TRBJ1-4; D is undetermined. CDR3 bases: TGCAGTGCTAAACAGACTAATGAAAAACTGTTTTTT. Its translation: CSAKQTNEKLFF.